The 10 T cell receptor beta chains below all came from one sample that was sequenced in a study of OX40 agonist ivuxolimab in advanced cancers. Using immunoSEQ multiplex PCR, the repertoire was profiled, and TCRdb retains in-frame clones only, with some absent. The data contain roughly 40,000 clones, approximately 92% of them seen just once; the ten biggest clones take up approximately 4.6%. Sequenced here: CD4+ or CD8+ T cells sorted from blood, sampled in a trial of the OX40 agonist ivuxolimab. The receptors come from an adult with an advanced solid tumor such as melanoma, head and neck, liver or kidney cancer.

The chain is built from TRBV6-1 and TRBJ1-5; TRBD1 matches 7 bases. CDR1 is MNHNS and CDR2 is SASEGT in the germline V gene. Trimming took 6 bases from V and 6 from J; bases not matched to a gene: 2. The CDR3 is 12 residues long. In nucleotides, the CDR3 is TGTGCCAGCAGGGGGACAGCTCAGCCCCAGCATTTT. This codes for CASRGTAQPQHF.

The rearrangement uses TRBV2 and TRBJ2-3, with 9 bases lining up with TRBD1. The CDR3 is 14 amino acids. V was pared by 6 bases and J by 1 base, with 2 bases of the junction left unmatched. CDR1 is SNHLY, CDR2 FYNNEI, per germline. CDR3 nucleotide sequence: TGTGCCAGCAGACGGGACAGGGGCACAGATACGCAGTATTTT. Protein: CASRRDRGTDTQYF.

This sequence joins TRBV30 and TRBJ2-7; D not resolved. Germline V gene lookup returns CDR1 GTSNPN and CDR2 SVGIG (reference sequence). Trimming cost V 0 bases and J 5 bases, with 5 bases left between them. The CDR3 has 11 amino acids. The CDR3 region has the DNA TGTGCCTGGAGTGTAAGTGACGAGCAGTACTTC. This gives the protein CAWSVSDEQYF. Filled out from reference TRBV30 and TRBJ2-7, the complete variable domain reads SQTIHQWPATLVQPVGSPLSLECTVEGTSNPNLYWYRQAAGRGLQLLFYSVGIGQISSEVPQNLSASRPQDRQFILSSKKLLLSDSGFYLCAWSVSDEQYFGPGTRLTVT.

This clone appeared once. The chain carries TRBV7-2 and TRBJ2-7, with 8 bases aligning to TRBD2. The CDR3 totals 14 residues. Germline V CDR1 and CDR2: SGHTA, FQGNSA. J lost 3 bases, V lost 6 bases, and 7 bases had no gene match. The CDR3 reads CASRLGLAGYEQYF. CDR3 bases: TGTGCCAGCAGACTCGGGCTAGCGGGCTACGAGCAGTACTTC.

This chain links TRBV5-1 with TRBJ1-1; no firm D call. Germline V CDR1 and CDR2: SGHRS, YFSETQ. This CDR3 has 13 residues. The V gene lost 1 base and the J gene lost 1 base, with 5 bases spanning the gap. This CDR3 reads CASSLWGNTEAFF. The CDR3 region has the DNA TGCGCCAGCAGCTTGTGGGGGAACACTGAAGCTTTCTTT.

The rearrangement links TRBV18 to TRBJ2-2; 7 bases align to TRBD1. Germline V gives CDR1 KGHSH, CDR2 LQKENI. Unmatched junction bases numbered 7, after V lost 2 bases and J lost 4 bases. The CDR3 spans 16 residues. The CDR3 nucleotides are TGTGCCAGCTCACCATCAGGGGACAGCCTCACCGGGGAGCTGTTTTTT. Amino acids: CASSPSGDSLTGELFF.

This chain uses TRBV6-5 with TRBJ1-2; D not certain. Germline V gene sequence: CDR1 MNHEY, CDR2 SVGAGI. Deletions cut 5 bases from V and 4 bases from J, with 14 bases between. This CDR3 contains 14 residues. CDR3 amino acids: CASSQPLSPYGYTF. CDR3 in DNA: TGTGCCAGCAGTCAACCCCTTAGTCCCTATGGCTACACCTTC.

The chain couples TRBV11-1 to TRBJ2-1; D is possibly TRBD2 (5 bases). Germline loops: CDR1 SGHAT, CDR2 FQDESV (reference sequence). Trimming took 1 base from V and 10 from J, leaving 11 bases between them. The CDR3 contains 13 residues. The CDR3 region is CASSLGELREQFF. The CDR3 DNA follows: TGTGCCAGCAGCTTAGGGGAGCTGCGGGAGCAGTTCTTC.

The chain carries TRBV4-1 and TRBJ2-1; 10 bases are a match to TRBD2. CDR1 and CDR2 from the germline V gene are MGHRA and YSYEKL. V shed 1 base and J 4 bases; nucleotides not matched to a gene: 1. This CDR3 contains 15 residues. CDR3 nucleotides: TGCGCCAGCAGCCAAGGACTAGCGGGTTACAATGAGCAGTTCTTC. Translation gives CASSQGLAGYNEQFF.

The chain has TRBV18 and TRBJ2-5, with TRBD2 identical over 11 bases. This CDR3 is 16 amino acids long. The V gene end was trimmed by 3 bases and the J gene end by 5 bases; junction bases not matched to a gene: 8. Germline values: CDR1 KGHSH, CDR2 LQKENI. This CDR3 reads CASSPQRLAGQETQYF. CDR3 coding DNA: TGTGCCAGCTCACCGCAGCGACTAGCGGGACAGGAGACCCAGTACTTC.